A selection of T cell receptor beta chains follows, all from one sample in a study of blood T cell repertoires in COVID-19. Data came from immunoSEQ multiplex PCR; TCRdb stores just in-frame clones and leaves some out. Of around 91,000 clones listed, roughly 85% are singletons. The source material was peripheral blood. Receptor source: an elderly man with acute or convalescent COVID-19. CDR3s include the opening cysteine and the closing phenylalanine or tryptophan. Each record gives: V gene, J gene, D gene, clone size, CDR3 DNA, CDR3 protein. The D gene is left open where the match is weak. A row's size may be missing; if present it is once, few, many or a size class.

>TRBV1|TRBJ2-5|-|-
TGCACCAGCAGCCAAGATTTTCTAGCGGGAGATCCCGGGCAAGAGACCCAGTACTTC
CTSSQDFLAGDPGQETQYF
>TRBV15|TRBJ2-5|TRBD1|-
TGTGCCACCAGCAGAGAGTTGAACAGGGGTCAGACCCAGTACTTC
CATSRELNRGQTQYF
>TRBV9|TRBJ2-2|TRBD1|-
TGTGCCAGCAGCAAGAGCCTCGGACAGGGGGGTAGCACCGGGGAGCTGTTTTTT
CASSKSLGQGGSTGELFF
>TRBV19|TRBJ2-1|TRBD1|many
TGTGCCAGTAGTCCAGCGACAGGGTTTACCTACAATGAGCAGTTCTTC
CASSPATGFTYNEQFF
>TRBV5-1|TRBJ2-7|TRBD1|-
TGCGCCAGCAGCTTGGGAAAAAGAACAGGGGAGAGAACCTACGAGCAGTACTTC
CASSLGKRTGERTYEQYF
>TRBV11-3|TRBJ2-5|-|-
TGTGCCAGCAGCTTAGGCCCCCCAGCGGAGTTACTCCAAGAGACCCAGTACTTC
CASSLGPPAELLQETQYF
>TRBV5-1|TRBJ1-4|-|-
TGCGCCAGCAGCTCTACCAATGAAAAACTGTTTTTT
CASSSTNEKLFF
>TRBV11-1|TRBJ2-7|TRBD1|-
TGTGCCAGCAGCCCGAGGACAGGTCGCCACGAGCAGTACTTC
CASSPRTGRHEQYF
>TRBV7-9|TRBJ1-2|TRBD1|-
TGTGCCAGCAGCCAGTCGGGACAGTCCTATGGCTACACCTTC
CASSQSGQSYGYTF
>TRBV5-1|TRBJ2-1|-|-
TGCGCCAGCAGCTCTCATCGACTGGCGGGGGCCAACAATGAGCAGTTCTTC
CASSSHRLAGANNEQFF
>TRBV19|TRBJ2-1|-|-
TGTGCCAGTAGCACTGGGGCCCGAGGCGAGCAGTTCTTC
CASSTGARGEQFF
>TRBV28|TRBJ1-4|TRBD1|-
TGTGCCAGCAGTTTGCCGACAGGGAACGGAGAAAAACTGTTTTTT
CASSLPTGNGEKLFF
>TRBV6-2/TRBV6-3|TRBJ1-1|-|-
TGTGCCAGCAGCCGAGGGTGGGGGAACACTGAAGCTTTCTTT
CASSRGWGNTEAFF
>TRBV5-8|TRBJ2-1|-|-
TGTGCCAGCAGCTACAAATATACGCCGACTAGCTACAATGAGCAGTTCTTC
CASSYKYTPTSYNEQFF
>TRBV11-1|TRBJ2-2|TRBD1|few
TGTGCCAGCAGAGTGGGACAGGGGTACGGCGGGGAGCTGTTTTTT
CASRVGQGYGGELFF
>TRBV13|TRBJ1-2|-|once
TGTGCCAGCAGCGATTCCAGGGCCCCAAACTATGGCTACACCTTC
CASSDSRAPNYGYTF
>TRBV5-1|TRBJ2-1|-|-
TGCGCCAGCAGCCCTATCGCGGGGAGCTCCTACAATGAGCAGTTCTTC
CASSPIAGSSYNEQFF
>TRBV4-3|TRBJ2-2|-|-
TGCGCCAGCAGCCCTTCCCTTGGAGGGAGCGGGGAGCTGTTTTTT
CASSPSLGGSGELFF
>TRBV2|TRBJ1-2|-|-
TGTGCCAGCAGCGTCCGAGCTAACTATGGCTACACCTTC
CASSVRANYGYTF
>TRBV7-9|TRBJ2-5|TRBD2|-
TGTGCCGGGGGACTCGGGGGATACGGCGGGAGGGAGACCCAGTACTTC
CAGGLGGYGGRETQYF
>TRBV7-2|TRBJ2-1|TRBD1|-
TGTGCCAGCAACGGGGGACAGGGGGCGTACAATGAGCAGTTCTTC
CASNGGQGAYNEQFF
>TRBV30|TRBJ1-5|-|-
TGTGCCTGGAGCCGAGGGGGAGGGCAGCCCCAGCATTTT
CAWSRGGGQPQHF
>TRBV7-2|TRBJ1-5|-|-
TGTGCCAGCAGCACGCGGGGTTCCCCGAAGGCTCAGCCCCAGCATTTT
CASSTRGSPKAQPQHF
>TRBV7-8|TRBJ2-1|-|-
TGTGCCAGCAGCTTAGCGCTCAGGGGAGTGAATGAGCAGTTCTTC
CASSLALRGVNEQFF
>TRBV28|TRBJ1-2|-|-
TGTGCCAGCAGCGCGGGACTCTCTCCTGGCGGCTACACCTTC
CASSAGLSPGGYTF
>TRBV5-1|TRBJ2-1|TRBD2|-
TGCGCCAGCAGCTTGCCAGCGGGGTATACCAATGAGCAGTTCTTC
CASSLPAGYTNEQFF